This T cell receptor (beta chain) was recorded in a study of beta chain features in type 1 diabetes. General study findings and limits: TCRB CDR3s were moderately but significantly shorter in Type 1 diabetes patients in all four CD4+ subsets.

Details on this clone: Its antigen is as yet unknown.

The CDR3 is 14 amino acids. From germline, CDR1 is SGHRS and CDR2 YFSETQ. The trim removed 3 bases at V and 6 bases at J, leaving 5 bases unmatched. TCRB transcripts that were expressed got sequenced, as all of the isolated RNA had been reverse transcribed. Method: immunoSEQ multiplex PCR; TCRdb's copy keeps in-frame clones and lacks some. The sample carries 200,000 to 300,000 clones, 68% recorded once. Sampling consisted of one heparinised blood draw per donor, averaging approximately 120 mL. The purity of all sorted populations exceeded 95%. The receptor comes from a man under 40 in good health. Sequenced input: naive CD4+ T cells from blood. The genes are TRBV5-1 and TRBJ2-4; 8 bases are a match to TRBD1. The CDR3 DNA follows: TGCGCCAGCAGCTATTCCGGGACAGGAAACATTCAGTACTTC. Protein sequence: CASSYSGTGNIQYF. The whole variable domain, remainder taken from reference TRBV5-1 and TRBJ2-4, is KAGVTQTPRYLIKTRGQQVTLSCSPISGHRSVSWYQQTPGQGLQFLFEYFSETQRNKGNFPGRFSGRQFSNSRSEMNVSTLELGDSALYLCASSYSGTGNIQYFGAGTRLSVL.